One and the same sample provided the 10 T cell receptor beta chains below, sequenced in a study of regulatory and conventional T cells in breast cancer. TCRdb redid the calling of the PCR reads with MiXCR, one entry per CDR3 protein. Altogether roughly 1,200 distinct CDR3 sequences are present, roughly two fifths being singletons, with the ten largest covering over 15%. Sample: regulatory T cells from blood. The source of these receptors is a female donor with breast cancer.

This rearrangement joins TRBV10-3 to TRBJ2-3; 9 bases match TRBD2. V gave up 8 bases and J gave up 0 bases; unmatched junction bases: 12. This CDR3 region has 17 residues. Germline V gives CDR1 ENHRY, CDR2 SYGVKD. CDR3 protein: CAISDGSGGDSTDTQYF. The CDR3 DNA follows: TGTGCCATCTCGGATGGTAGCGGGGGAGATAGCACAGATACGCAGTATTTT.

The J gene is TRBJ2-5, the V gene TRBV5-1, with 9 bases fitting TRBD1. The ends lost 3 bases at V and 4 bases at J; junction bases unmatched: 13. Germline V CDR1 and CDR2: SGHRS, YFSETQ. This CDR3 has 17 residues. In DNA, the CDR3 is TGCGCCAGCAGCTCAGGATTAAACAGGGGGCGCGGAGAGACCCAGTACTTC. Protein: CASSSGLNRGRGETQYF.

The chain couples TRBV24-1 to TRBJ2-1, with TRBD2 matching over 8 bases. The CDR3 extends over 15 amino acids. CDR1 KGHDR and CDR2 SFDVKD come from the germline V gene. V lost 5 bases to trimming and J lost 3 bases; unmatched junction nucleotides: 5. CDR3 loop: CATSGIAGLYNEQFF. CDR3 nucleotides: TGTGCCACCAGTGGAATAGCGGGGCTCTACAATGAGCAGTTCTTC.

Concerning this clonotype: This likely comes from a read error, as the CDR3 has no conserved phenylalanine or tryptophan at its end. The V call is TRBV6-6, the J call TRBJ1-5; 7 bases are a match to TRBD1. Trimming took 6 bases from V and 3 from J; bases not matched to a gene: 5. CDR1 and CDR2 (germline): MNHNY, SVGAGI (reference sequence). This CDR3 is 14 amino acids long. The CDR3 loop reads CASSTGQNNQPQHL. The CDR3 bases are TGTGCCAGCAGCACGGGACAGAACAATCAGCCCCAGCATCTT.

The CDR3 sequence: CASSQDTGQGGLPQHF. DNA for the CDR3: TGTGCCAGCAGCCAAGATACTGGGCAGGGAGGGTTACCCCAGCATTTT. The chain is built from TRBV3-1 and TRBJ1-5; maybe TRBD1 (5 bases). Germline CDR1 is LGHDT and CDR2 is YNNKEL (reference sequence). Trimming cost V 0 bases and J 10 bases, with 19 bases left between them. The CDR3 is made up of 16 amino acids.

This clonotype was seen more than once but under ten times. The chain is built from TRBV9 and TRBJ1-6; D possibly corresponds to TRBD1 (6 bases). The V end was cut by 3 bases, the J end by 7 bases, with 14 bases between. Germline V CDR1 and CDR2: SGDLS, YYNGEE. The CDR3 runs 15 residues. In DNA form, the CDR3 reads TGTGCCAGCAGCGGTGGAGACAGGTGGAATTCACCCCTCCACTTT. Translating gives CASSGGDRWNSPLHF.

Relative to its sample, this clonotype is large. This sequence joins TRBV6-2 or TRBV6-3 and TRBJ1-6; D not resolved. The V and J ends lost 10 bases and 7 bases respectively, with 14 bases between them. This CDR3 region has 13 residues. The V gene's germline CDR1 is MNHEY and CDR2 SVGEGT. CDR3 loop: CATLEDGNSPLHF. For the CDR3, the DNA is TGTGCCACCTTAGAGGACGGCAATTCACCCCTCCACTTT.

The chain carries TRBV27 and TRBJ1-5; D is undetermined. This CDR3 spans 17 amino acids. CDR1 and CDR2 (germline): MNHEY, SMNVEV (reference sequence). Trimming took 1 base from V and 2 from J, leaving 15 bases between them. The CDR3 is CASSLFGQGGGNQPQHF. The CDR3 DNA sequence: TGTGCCAGCAGTTTATTCGGGCAAGGAGGAGGCAATCAGCCCCAGCATTTT.

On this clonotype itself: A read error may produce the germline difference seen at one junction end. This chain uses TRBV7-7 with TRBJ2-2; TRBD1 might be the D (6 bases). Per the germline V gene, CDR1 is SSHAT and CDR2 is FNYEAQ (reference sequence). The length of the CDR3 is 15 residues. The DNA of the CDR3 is TGTGCTAGCAGCCCAAAGGCTAGGGGGACCGGGGAGCTGTTTTTT. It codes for CASSPKARGTGELFF.

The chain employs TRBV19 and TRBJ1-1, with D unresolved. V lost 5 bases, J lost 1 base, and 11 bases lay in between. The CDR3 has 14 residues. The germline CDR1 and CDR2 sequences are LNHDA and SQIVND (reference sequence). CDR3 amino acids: CASSPHASNTEAFF. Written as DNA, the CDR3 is TGTGCCAGTAGTCCTCATGCGTCGAACACTGAAGCTTTCTTT.